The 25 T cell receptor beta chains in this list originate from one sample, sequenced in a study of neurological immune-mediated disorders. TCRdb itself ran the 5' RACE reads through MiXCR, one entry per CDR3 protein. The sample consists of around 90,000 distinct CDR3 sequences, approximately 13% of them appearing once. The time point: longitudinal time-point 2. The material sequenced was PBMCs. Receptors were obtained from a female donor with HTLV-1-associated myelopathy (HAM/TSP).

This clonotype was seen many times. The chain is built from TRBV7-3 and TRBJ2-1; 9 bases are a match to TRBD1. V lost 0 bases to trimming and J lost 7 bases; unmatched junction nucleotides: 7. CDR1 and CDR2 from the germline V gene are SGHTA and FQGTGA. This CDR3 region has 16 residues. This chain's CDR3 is CASSLTPGQGLNEQFF. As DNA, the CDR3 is TGTGCCAGCAGCTTAACGCCGGGACAGGGTCTAAATGAGCAGTTCTTC.

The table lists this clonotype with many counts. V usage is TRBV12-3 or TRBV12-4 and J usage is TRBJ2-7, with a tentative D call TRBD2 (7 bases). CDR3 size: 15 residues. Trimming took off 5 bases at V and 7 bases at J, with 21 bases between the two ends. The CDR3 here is CASSPAGTPAGEQYF. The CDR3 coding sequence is TGTGCCAGCAGTCCTGCCGGGACACCAGCGGGGGAGCAGTACTTC.

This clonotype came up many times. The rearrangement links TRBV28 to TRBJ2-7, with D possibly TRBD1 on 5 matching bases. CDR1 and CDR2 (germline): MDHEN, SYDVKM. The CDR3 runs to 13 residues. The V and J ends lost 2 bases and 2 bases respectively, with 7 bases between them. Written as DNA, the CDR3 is TGTGCCAGCAGTTTACAGGGTCCCTACGAGCAGTACTTC. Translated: CASSLQGPYEQYF.

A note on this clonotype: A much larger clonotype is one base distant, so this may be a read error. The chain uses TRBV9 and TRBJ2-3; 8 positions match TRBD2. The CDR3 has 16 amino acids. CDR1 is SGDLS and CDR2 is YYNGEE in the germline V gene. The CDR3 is CASSASLAGDTDTHYF. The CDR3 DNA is TGTGCCAGCAGCGCCAGCCTAGCGGGTGATACAGATACGCATTATTTT.

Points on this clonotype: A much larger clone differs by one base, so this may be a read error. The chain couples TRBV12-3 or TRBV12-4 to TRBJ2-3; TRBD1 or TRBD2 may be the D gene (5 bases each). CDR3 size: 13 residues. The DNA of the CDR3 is TGTGTCAGCAGGGCGACTACGAGAGATACGCAGTATTTT. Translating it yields CVSRATTRDTQYF.

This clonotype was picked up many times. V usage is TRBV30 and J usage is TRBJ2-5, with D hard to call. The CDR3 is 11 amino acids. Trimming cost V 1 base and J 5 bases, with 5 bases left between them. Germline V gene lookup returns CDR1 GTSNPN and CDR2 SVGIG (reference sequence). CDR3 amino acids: CAWSGLETQYF. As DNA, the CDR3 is TGTGCCTGGAGTGGATTGGAGACCCAGTACTTC.

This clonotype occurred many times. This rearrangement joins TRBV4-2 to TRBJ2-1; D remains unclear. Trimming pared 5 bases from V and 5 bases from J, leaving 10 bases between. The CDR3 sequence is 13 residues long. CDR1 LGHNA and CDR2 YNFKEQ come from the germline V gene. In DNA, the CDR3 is TGTGCCAGCAGCGTACAGAGTAACAATGAGCAGTTCTTC. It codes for CASSVQSNNEQFF.

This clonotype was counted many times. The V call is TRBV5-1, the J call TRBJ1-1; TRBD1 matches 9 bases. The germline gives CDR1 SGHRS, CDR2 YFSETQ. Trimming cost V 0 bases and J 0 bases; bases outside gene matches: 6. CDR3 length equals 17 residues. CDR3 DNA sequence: TGCGCCAGCAGCTTGGCATTGGGGACAGGGATGAACACTGAAGCTTTCTTT. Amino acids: CASSLALGTGMNTEAFF.

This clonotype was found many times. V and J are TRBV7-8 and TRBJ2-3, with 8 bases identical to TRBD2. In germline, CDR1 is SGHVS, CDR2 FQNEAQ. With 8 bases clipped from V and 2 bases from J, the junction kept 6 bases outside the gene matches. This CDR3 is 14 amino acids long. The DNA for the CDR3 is TGTGCCAGCCGTGGACTAGCCCCCACAGATACGCAGTATTTT. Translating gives CASRGLAPTDTQYF.

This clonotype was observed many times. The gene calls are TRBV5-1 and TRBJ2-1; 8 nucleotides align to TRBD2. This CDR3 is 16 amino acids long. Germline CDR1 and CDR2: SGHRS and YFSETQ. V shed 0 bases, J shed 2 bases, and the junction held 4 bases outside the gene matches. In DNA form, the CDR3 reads TGCGCCAGCAGCTTGGTAATCGGGGGGGCCTACAATGAGCAGTTCTTC. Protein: CASSLVIGGAYNEQFF.

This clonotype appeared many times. CDR3 DNA: TGTGCCAGCAGTCCCCTCGGACTAGCGAGGGTGTACGAGCAGTACTTC. Amino acid sequence: CASSPLGLARVYEQYF. The chain uses TRBV6-6 and TRBJ2-7, with TRBD2 matching over 9 bases. The CDR3 has 16 amino acids. Trimming took 5 bases from V and 4 from J; bases not matched to a gene: 12. Germline V gives CDR1 MNHNY, CDR2 SVGAGI (reference sequence).

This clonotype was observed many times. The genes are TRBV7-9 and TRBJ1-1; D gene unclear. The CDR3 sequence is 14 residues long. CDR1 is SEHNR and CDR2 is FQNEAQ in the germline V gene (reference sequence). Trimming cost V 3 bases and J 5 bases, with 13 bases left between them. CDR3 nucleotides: TGTGCCAGCAGCTTTGGATTGGAGGCGACTGAAGCTTTCTTT. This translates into CASSFGLEATEAFF.

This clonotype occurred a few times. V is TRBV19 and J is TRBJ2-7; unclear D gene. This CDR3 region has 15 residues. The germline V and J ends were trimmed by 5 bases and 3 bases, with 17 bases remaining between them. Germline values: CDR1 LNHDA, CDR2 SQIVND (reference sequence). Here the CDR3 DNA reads TGTGCCAGTAGTTCCGGCCTCCTGGGCGTCTACGAGCAGTACTTC. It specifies CASSSGLLGVYEQYF.

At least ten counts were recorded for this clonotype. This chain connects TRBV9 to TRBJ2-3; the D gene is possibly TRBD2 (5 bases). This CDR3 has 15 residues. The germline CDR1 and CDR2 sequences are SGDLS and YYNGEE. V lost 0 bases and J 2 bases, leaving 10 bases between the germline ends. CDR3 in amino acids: CASSVAGIATDTQYF. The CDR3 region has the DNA TGTGCCAGCAGCGTAGCGGGGATCGCCACAGATACGCAGTATTTT.

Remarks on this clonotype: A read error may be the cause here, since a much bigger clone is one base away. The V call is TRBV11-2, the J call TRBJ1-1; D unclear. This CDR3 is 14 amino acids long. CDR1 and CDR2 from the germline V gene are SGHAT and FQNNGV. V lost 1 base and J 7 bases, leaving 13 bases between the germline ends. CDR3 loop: CASSLVTVLGEAFF. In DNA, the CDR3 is TGTGCCAGCAGCTTAGTGACTGTGCTCGGTGAAGCTTTCTTT.

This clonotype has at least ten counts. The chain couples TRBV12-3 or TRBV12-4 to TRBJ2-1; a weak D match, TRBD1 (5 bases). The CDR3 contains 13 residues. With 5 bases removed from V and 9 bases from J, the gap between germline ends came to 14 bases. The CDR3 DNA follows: TGTGCCAGCAGTCAACAGGCAGCTGGTGAGCAGTTCTTC. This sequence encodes CASSQQAAGEQFF.

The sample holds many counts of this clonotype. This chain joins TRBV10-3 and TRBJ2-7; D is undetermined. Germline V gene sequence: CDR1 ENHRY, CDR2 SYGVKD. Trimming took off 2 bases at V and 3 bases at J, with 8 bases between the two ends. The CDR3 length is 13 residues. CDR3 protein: CAISEGHRYEQYF. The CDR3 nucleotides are TGTGCCATCAGTGAGGGTCACCGCTACGAGCAGTACTTC.

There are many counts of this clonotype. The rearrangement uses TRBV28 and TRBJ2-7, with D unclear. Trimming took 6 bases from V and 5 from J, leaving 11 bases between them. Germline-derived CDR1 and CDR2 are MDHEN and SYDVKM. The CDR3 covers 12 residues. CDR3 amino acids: CASSRATHEQYF. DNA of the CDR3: TGTGCCAGCAGCCGGGCCACTCACGAGCAGTACTTC.

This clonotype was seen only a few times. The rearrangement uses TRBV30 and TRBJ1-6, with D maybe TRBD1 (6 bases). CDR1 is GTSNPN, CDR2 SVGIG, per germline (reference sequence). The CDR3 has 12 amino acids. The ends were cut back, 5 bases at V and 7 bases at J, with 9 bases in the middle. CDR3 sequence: CAWDRRNSPLHF. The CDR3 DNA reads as TGTGCCTGGGACAGGAGGAATTCACCCCTCCACTTT.

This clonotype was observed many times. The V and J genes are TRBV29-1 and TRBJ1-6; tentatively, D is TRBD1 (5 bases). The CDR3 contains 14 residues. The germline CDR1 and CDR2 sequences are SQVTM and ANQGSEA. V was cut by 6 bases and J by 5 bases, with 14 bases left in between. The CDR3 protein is CSVLTGTHNSPLHF. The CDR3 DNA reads TGCAGCGTACTGACGGGGACGCATAATTCACCCCTCCACTTT.

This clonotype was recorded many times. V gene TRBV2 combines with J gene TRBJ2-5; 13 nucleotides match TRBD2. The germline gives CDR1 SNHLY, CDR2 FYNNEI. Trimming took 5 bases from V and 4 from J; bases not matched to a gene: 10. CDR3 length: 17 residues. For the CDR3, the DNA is TGTGCCAGCAGTCCTACCCTCAGGACTAGCGGGGGAGAGACCCAGTACTTC. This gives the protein CASSPTLRTSGGETQYF.

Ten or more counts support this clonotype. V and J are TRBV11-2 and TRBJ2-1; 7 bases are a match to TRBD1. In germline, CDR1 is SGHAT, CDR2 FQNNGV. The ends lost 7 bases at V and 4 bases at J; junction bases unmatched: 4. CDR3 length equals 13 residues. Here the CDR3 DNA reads TGTGCCAGCAACAAACAGGGGTACAATGAGCAGTTCTTC. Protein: CASNKQGYNEQFF.

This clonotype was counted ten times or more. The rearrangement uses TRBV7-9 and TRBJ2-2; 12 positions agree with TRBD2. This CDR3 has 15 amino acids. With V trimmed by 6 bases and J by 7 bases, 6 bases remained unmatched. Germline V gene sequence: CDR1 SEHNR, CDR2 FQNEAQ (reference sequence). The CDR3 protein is CASSRLAGVIGELFF. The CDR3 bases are TGTGCCAGCAGTCGACTAGCGGGGGTAATCGGGGAGCTGTTTTTT.

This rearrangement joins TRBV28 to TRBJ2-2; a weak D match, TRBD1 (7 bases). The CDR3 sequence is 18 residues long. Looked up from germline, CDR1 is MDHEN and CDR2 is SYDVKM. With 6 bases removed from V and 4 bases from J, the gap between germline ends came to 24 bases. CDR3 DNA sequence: TGTGCCAGCAGCCCCGGGGGAGCGTGGCCAGGGGGCACCGGGGAGCTGTTTTTT. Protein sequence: CASSPGGAWPGGTGELFF.

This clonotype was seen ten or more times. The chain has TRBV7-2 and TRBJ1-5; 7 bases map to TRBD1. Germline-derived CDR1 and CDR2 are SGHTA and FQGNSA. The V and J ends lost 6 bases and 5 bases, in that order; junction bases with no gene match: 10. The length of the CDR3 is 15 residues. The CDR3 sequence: CASRTPGGRDQPQHF. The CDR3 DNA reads TGTGCCAGCAGGACGCCAGGGGGGAGAGATCAGCCCCAGCATTTT.